Here is one T cell receptor beta chain with its context. An even split of each subset's genomic DNA across several immunoSEQ plates was performed. Generated by immunoSEQ multiplex PCR, the TCRdb table keeps only in-frame clones and is missing some. The table has approximately 1.1 million clones, 75% to 85% seen once. HIV-negative, healthy adults without recent acute infections or vaccinations were the donors. Germline CDR1 is MNHEY and CDR2 is SMNVEV (reference sequence). Trimming cost V 6 bases and J 5 bases, with 20 bases left between them. CDR3 length: 15 amino acids. This entry comes from a study of shared clonotypes between healthy human individuals. Study as a whole: Every donor yielded three CD4 naive, three CD4 memory, two CD8 naive and one CD8 memory plate.

This clonotype originated in a man younger than 30 in good health. Some clones in this sample may be carry-over from other donors' samples. This chain links TRBV27 with TRBJ2-7; D assignment may be TRBD1 or TRBD2 (6 bases each). The material sequenced was memory CD4+ T cells from PBMCs. Subset denoted: CD45RA-negative fraction. The CDR3 DNA follows: TGTGCCAGCAGCAACCCGAGGAGGGGACATAACGAGCAGTACTTC. Its translation is CASSNPRRGHNEQYF.